A single sample is the source of the 22 T cell receptor beta chains below, sequenced in a study of T cells in Graves' hyperthyroidism and ophthalmopathy. Template material for amplifying TCR beta CDR3 regions consisted of RNA transcripts. Carried out on the TCR CDR3, a first-round RT-PCR used the HTBI primer set. TCRdb reprocessed the multiplex PCR reads via MiXCR and lists one record per CDR3 protein. The sample includes 460,000 or so distinct CDR3 sequences, around an eighth seen only once; the top ten take 17%. Sample: blood. The receptors originated from a woman aged 18-29 years with Graves' hyperthyroidism.

This clonotype was seen ten or more times. This chain links TRBV7-8 with TRBJ2-7; 7 positions agree with TRBD1. CDR3 length equals 18 residues. Germline CDR1 SGHVS, CDR2 FQNEAQ. The J segment lost 0 bases and the V segment lost 5 bases, leaving 16 bases of the junction unmatched. CDR3 protein: CASSTFPRDSTNSYEQYF. The CDR3 bases are TGTGCCAGCAGCACATTTCCCCGGGACAGCACTAACTCCTACGAGCAGTACTTC. Full variable domain (rest looked up from reference TRBV7-8 and TRBJ2-7): GAGVSQSPRYKVAKRGQDVALRCDPISGHVSLFWYQQALGQGPEFLTYFQNEAQLDKSGLPSDRFFAERPEGSVSTLKIQRTQQEDSAVYLCASSTFPRDSTNSYEQYFGPGTRLTVT.

This clonotype was detected a few times. J is TRBJ1-2 and V is TRBV6-1; the D is unclear. The CDR3 totals 17 residues. In germline, CDR1 is MNHNS, CDR2 SASEGT. Deletions cut 3 bases from V and 0 bases from J, with 17 bases between. CDR3 bases: TGTGCCAGCAGTGACTATTCGTCGACCGTGGCTAACTATGGCTACACCTTC. It specifies CASSDYSSTVANYGYTF.

This clonotype has at least ten counts. The rearrangement links TRBV20-1 to TRBJ2-3, with D uncertain. This CDR3 is 11 amino acids long. V was clipped by 6 bases and J by 5 bases, with 9 bases between them. Per the germline V gene, CDR1 is DFQATT and CDR2 is SNEGSKA (reference sequence). CDR3 DNA sequence: TGCAGTGCCCCCGTAAAAGATACGCAGTATTTT. It translates to CSAPVKDTQYF.

This rearrangement joins TRBV7-8 to TRBJ2-7; no clear D gene. Germline V gene lookup returns CDR1 SGHVS and CDR2 FQNEAQ. This CDR3 comprises 15 residues. V dropped 5 bases and J dropped 1 base, with 15 bases sitting between them. CDR3 residues: CASSLESLGSYEQYV. The CDR3 region has the DNA TGTGCCAGCAGCCTAGAGTCCCTAGGTTCCTACGAGCAGTACGTC.

This clonotype has more than one count but fewer than ten. The chain has TRBV7-2 and TRBJ1-5; 7 bases match TRBD1. The CDR3 spans 15 residues. Looked up from germline, CDR1 is SGHTA and CDR2 is FQGNSA. V lost 5 bases and J lost 2; bases outside the gene matches: 6. The CDR3 DNA reads as TGTGCCAGCAGCGTTTGGGGACAGCGCAATCAGCCCCAGCATTTT. This translates into CASSVWGQRNQPQHF.

V is TRBV28 and J is TRBJ1-5; 11 nucleotides match TRBD1. Germline lookup yields CDR1 MDHEN and CDR2 SYDVKM. Losses at the gene ends were 4 bases for V and 0 bases for J; bases not matched to a gene: 14. This CDR3 has 20 residues. CDR3 sequence: CASSSAPGTGGIDSNQPQHF. CDR3 nucleotide sequence: TGTGCCAGCAGTTCGGCTCCGGGGACAGGGGGTATCGATAGCAATCAGCCCCAGCATTTT.

This clonotype was seen ten or more times. The V and J genes are TRBV10-3 and TRBJ1-3; 9 bases align to TRBD1. This CDR3 region has 18 residues. Germline CDR1 is ENHRY and CDR2 is SYGVKD. V dropped 7 bases and J dropped 0; count of bases not matched to a gene: 13. The CDR3 DNA reads as TGTGCCATCAAAGGGGGTACGGGGACAGGGATCTCTGGAAACACCATATATTTT. Protein: CAIKGGTGTGISGNTIYF.

The sample holds many counts of this clonotype. The genes are TRBV3-1 and TRBJ2-2; a possible D gene is TRBD2 (6 bases). Germline lookup yields CDR1 LGHDT and CDR2 YNNKEL (reference sequence). The CDR3 runs to 16 residues. Trimming cost V 4 bases and J 3 bases, with 15 bases left between them. CDR3 loop: CASSLGLAEHTGELFF. The DNA for the CDR3 is TGTGCCAGCAGCCTAGGGTTAGCGGAGCACACCGGGGAGCTGTTTTTT.

This clonotype turned up a few times. The chain joins TRBV4-1 to TRBJ2-7; 7 nucleotides align to TRBD2. Per germline, CDR1 MGHRA and CDR2 YSYEKL. V lost 3 bases to trimming and J lost 4 bases; unmatched junction nucleotides: 9. The CDR3 consists of 15 residues. CDR3 in DNA: TGCGCCAGCAGCCAGGGTCCTAGCGGTCAATACGAGCAGTACTTC. This codes for CASSQGPSGQYEQYF.

In this sample, this clonotype turned up many times. The chain has TRBV12-3 or TRBV12-4 and TRBJ2-5; 13 positions match TRBD2. The CDR3 spans 15 residues. The V gene end was trimmed by 6 bases and the J gene end by 5 bases; junction bases not matched to a gene: 6. As DNA, the CDR3 is TGTGCCAGCAGGTACGGGACTAGCGGGAAGGAGACCCAGTACTTC. It specifies CASRYGTSGKETQYF.

This clonotype showed up many times. The rearrangement links TRBV12-3 or TRBV12-4 to TRBJ1-5; TRBD1 might be the D (5 bases). This CDR3 region has 15 residues. The germline V and J ends were trimmed by 1 base and 2 bases, with 9 bases remaining between them. CDR3 sequence (DNA): TGTGCCAGCAGTTTAGTCGGGGGAGGCAATCAGCCCCAGCATTTT. It specifies CASSLVGGGNQPQHF.

This clonotype showed up just a few times. The chain uses TRBV11-3 and TRBJ1-3; D is ambiguous. The CDR3 runs 15 residues. V shed 5 bases and J shed 0 bases, with 11 bases lying between them. Germline V lookup: CDR1 SGHNT, CDR2 YENEEA. CDR3 amino acids: CASSQDVRSGNTIYF. The CDR3 region has the DNA TGTGCCAGCAGCCAAGACGTCCGCTCTGGAAACACCATATATTTT. The variable domain in full, completed from reference TRBV11-3 and TRBJ1-3, reads EAGVVQSPRYKIIEKKQPVAFWCNPISGHNTLYWYLQNLGQGPELLIRYENEEAVDDSQLPKDRFSAERLKGVDSTLKIQPAELGDSAVYLCASSQDVRSGNTIYFGEGSWLTVV.

This clonotype was detected only a few times. The J gene is TRBJ2-7, the V gene TRBV6-2 or TRBV6-3; 9 bases match TRBD1. CDR1 MNHEY and CDR2 SVGEGT come from the germline V gene. The CDR3 is 12 residues long. Unmatched junction bases numbered 7, after V lost 10 bases and J lost 6 bases. CDR3 residues: CATRDRAGEQYV. CDR3 coding DNA: TGTGCCACCCGGGACAGGGCCGGCGAGCAGTACGTC.

There are many counts of this clonotype. As DNA, the CDR3 is TGTGCCTGGAGTAGTTCAGGATACGAGCAGTACTTC. It encodes CAWSSSGYEQYF. The rearrangement uses TRBV30 and TRBJ2-7; D not resolved. The V end was cut by 2 bases, the J end by 4 bases, with 9 bases between. The CDR3 is 12 amino acids. CDR1 GTSNPN and CDR2 SVGIG come from the germline V gene (reference sequence).

The sample holds many counts of this clonotype. J is TRBJ1-1 and V is TRBV11-3; D uncertain. This CDR3 spans 14 amino acids. The germline V and J ends were trimmed by 4 bases and 3 bases, with 12 bases remaining between them. CDR1 SGHNT and CDR2 YENEEA come from the germline V gene. CDR3 sequence (DNA): TGTGCCAGCAGCTCGGGATCTTTGGACACTGAAGCTTTCTTT. This sequence encodes CASSSGSLDTEAFF.

This clonotype occurred many times. V usage is TRBV2 and J usage is TRBJ2-7; D remains unclear. The V end was cut by 1 base, the J end by 4 bases, with 5 bases between. This CDR3 comprises 12 residues. Germline CDR1 reads SNHLY; CDR2 reads FYNNEI. CDR3: CASSEVGYEQYF. The CDR3 DNA reads TGTGCCAGCAGTGAAGTGGGTTACGAGCAGTACTTC. The full variable domain, in which reference TRBV2 and TRBJ2-7 provide the parts outside the CDR3, is EPEVTQTPSHQVTQMGQEVILRCVPISNHLYFYWYRQILGQKVEFLVSFYNNEISEKSEIFDDQFSVERPDGSNFTLKIRSTKLEDSAMYFCASSEVGYEQYFGPGTRLTVT.

The chain has TRBV20-1 and TRBJ1-4; the D is unclear. Germline CDR1 reads DFQATT; CDR2 reads SNEGSKA (reference sequence). There are 14 residues in the CDR3. Trimming took off 3 bases at V and 1 base at J, with 9 bases between the two ends. CDR3 DNA: TGCAGTGCTAGGGTAGTGAGAACTAATGAAAAACTGTTTTTT. This translates into CSARVVRTNEKLFF.

This clonotype was detected a few times. The rearrangement links TRBV12-3 or TRBV12-4 to TRBJ2-1; 9 nucleotides agree with TRBD1. V lost 8 bases and J lost 2; bases outside the gene matches: 4. The CDR3 runs 14 residues. The CDR3, as DNA: TGTGCCAGCGGGGACAGGGTAGCCTACAATGAGCAGTTCTTC. Translating it yields CASGDRVAYNEQFF.

This chain uses TRBV30 with TRBJ2-1, with 12 positions matching TRBD2. Germline CDR1 is GTSNPN and CDR2 is SVGIG (reference sequence). Trimming removed 0 bases from V and 5 bases from J; junction bases left unmatched: 5. This CDR3 is built from 16 residues. The CDR3 protein is CAWSVPGLAGNNEQFF. The CDR3 DNA reads TGTGCCTGGAGTGTACCGGGACTAGCGGGCAACAATGAGCAGTTCTTC.

This clonotype was observed many times. This chain links TRBV12-3 or TRBV12-4 with TRBJ2-1, with TRBD2 identical over 12 bases. The trim removed 0 bases at V and 4 bases at J, leaving 1 base unmatched. CDR3 length: 16 amino acids. The CDR3 reads CASSLAGTSGYNEQFF. CDR3 in DNA: TGTGCCAGCAGTTTAGCTGGGACTAGCGGGTACAATGAGCAGTTCTTC.

With respect to this clonotype: Being one base from a much bigger clone, this may be a read error. The chain links TRBV6-1 to TRBJ2-5; 8 bases are shared with TRBD2. Losses at the gene ends were 11 bases for V and 5 bases for J; bases not matched to a gene: 13. There are 14 residues in the CDR3. Germline V gives CDR1 MNHNS, CDR2 SASEGT. For the CDR3, the DNA is TGTGCCTGCAAACTAGCGGATGGGGAGGAGACCCAGTACTTC. This codes for CACKLADGEETQYF.

This clonotype was seen many times. The chain has TRBV2 and TRBJ2-7; no firm D call. Germline loops: CDR1 SNHLY, CDR2 FYNNEI. The V and J ends lost 4 bases and 3 bases respectively, with 10 bases between them. The CDR3 sequence is 13 residues long. The CDR3, as DNA: TGTGCCAGCAGTGTTGACTCATACTACGAGCAGTACGTC. It is translated as CASSVDSYYEQYV.